The next 9 T cell receptor beta chains were all read from a single sample in a study of T cell responses to AZD1222 COVID-19 vaccine. Measured with immunoSEQ multiplex PCR; TCRdb has only the in-frame clones, and not every one. The sample includes more than 150,000 clones, 75% to 95% seen only once; the top ten take more than 1.3%. The sequences come from peripheral blood, collected on day 0 of AZD1222 vaccination. The receptors originated from an adult in good health.

The chain is built from TRBV6-2 or TRBV6-3 and TRBJ1-1; 10 bases map to TRBD1. V was pared by 2 bases and J by 7 bases, with 1 base of the junction left unmatched. The CDR3 contains 13 residues. Germline-derived CDR1 and CDR2 are MNHEY and SVGEGT. The CDR3 sequence is CASSYGTGVEAFF. For the CDR3, the DNA is TGTGCCAGCAGTTACGGGACAGGGGTTGAAGCTTTCTTT.

The chain employs TRBV5-1 and TRBJ1-1; D possibly corresponds to TRBD1 (5 bases). V lost 4 bases and J 7 bases, leaving 14 bases between the germline ends. The CDR3 is 13 amino acids. Germline V lookup: CDR1 SGHRS, CDR2 YFSETQ. DNA for the CDR3: TGCGCCAGCAGCGTGGGTGCGGGGCATGAAGCTTTCTTT. Residues: CASSVGAGHEAFF.

The chain is built from TRBV7-3 and TRBJ2-3; D could derive from TRBD1 or TRBD2 (5 bases each). This CDR3 has 16 amino acids. The V gene's germline CDR1 is SGHTA and CDR2 FQGTGA. V was shortened by 5 bases and J by 1 base, with 16 bases between the two germline ends. The CDR3 loop is CASSPLGVKGTDTQYF. The DNA for the CDR3 is TGTGCCAGCAGCCCCCTGGGGGTTAAGGGCACAGATACGCAGTATTTT.

The V and J genes are TRBV7-3 and TRBJ1-1; the D is unclear. Germline loops: CDR1 SGHTA, CDR2 FQGTGA. Trimming shortened V by 1 base and J by 0 bases, and 3 bases separated the two germline ends. The CDR3 is made up of 13 amino acids. CDR3 coding DNA: TGTGCCAGCAGCTTAATGATGAACACTGAAGCTTTCTTT. Protein sequence: CASSLMMNTEAFF. Using reference TRBV7-3 and TRBJ1-1 for the parts outside the CDR3, the full variable domain is GAGVSQTPSNKVTEKGKYVELRCDPISGHTALYWYRQSLGQGPEFLIYFQGTGAADDSGLPNDRFFAVRPEGSVSTLKIQRTERGDSAVYLCASSLMMNTEAFFGQGTRLTVV.

As DNA, the CDR3 is TGTGCCAGCAGCTCTAGCGGGGGGAGCACAGATACGCAGTATTTT. It specifies CASSSSGGSTDTQYF. The chain joins TRBV6-4 to TRBJ2-3, with 11 nucleotides matching TRBD2. The V gene end was trimmed by 6 bases and the J gene end by 0 bases; junction bases not matched to a gene: 2. Germline V gives CDR1 MRHNA, CDR2 SNTAGT. CDR3 length: 15 amino acids.

The genes are TRBV19 and TRBJ1-2; TRBD1 aligns across 9 bases. The CDR3 runs 15 residues. The V segment lost 4 bases and the J segment 3 bases; nucleotides outside the gene matches: 6. The germline V gene encodes CDR1 LNHDA and CDR2 SQIVND (reference sequence). CDR3 coding DNA: TGTGCCAGTAGTACGACAGGGGGACCGGACTATGGCTACACCTTC. This sequence encodes CASSTTGGPDYGYTF.

The chain employs TRBV5-4 and TRBJ1-1, with D perhaps matching TRBD1 (6 bases). This CDR3 is built from 14 residues. From germline, CDR1 is SGHNT and CDR2 YYREEE (reference sequence). V was cut by 4 bases and J by 5 bases, with 15 bases left in between. The CDR3 loop is CASSPVGAGTEAFF. CDR3 in DNA: TGTGCCAGCAGCCCGGTGGGGGCGGGGACTGAAGCTTTCTTT.

The J gene is TRBJ1-5, the V gene TRBV5-6; TRBD1 is a possible D gene (5 bases). Trimming took off 2 bases at V and 4 bases at J, with 10 bases between the two ends. The CDR3 spans 14 residues. Germline-derived CDR1 and CDR2 are SGHDT and YYEEEE. The CDR3, as DNA: TGTGCCAGCAGCTTCGCGTCAGGGAATCAGCCCCAGCATTTT. Its protein product is CASSFASGNQPQHF. Complete variable domain (other parts from reference TRBV5-6 and TRBJ1-5): DAGVTQSPTHLIKTRGQQVTLRCSPKSGHDTVSWYQQALGQGPQFIFQYYEEEERQRGNFPDRFSGHQFPNYSSELNVNALLLGDSALYLCASSFASGNQPQHFGDGTRLSIL.

V and J are TRBV6-1 and TRBJ1-6; the D is unclear. Trimming stripped 3 bases from V and 7 bases from J, with 7 bases between. The CDR3 loop spans 13 amino acids. From germline, CDR1 is MNHNS and CDR2 SASEGT. The CDR3 protein is CASSEDLNSPLHF. The CDR3 DNA follows: TGTGCCAGCAGTGAGGACCTGAATTCACCCCTCCACTTT.